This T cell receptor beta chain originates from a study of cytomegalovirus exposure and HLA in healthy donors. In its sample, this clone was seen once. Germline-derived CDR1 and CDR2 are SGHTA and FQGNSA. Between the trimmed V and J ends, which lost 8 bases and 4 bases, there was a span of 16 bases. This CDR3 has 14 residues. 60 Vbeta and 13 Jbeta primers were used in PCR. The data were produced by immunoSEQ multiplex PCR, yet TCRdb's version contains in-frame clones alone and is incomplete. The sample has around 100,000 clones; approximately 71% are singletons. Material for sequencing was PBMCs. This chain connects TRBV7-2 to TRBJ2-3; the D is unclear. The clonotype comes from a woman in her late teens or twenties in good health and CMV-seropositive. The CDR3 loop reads CASAVGSSPDTQYF. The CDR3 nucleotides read TGTGCCAGCGCCGTTGGTAGCAGCCCAGATACGCAGTATTTT.